This section outlines one T cell receptor (beta chain) sequence together with its context. These data come from a study of blood T cell repertoires in COVID-19. The CDR3 is 17 amino acids. Germline CDR1 and CDR2: MGHRA and YSYEKL. V lost 0 bases and J 7 bases, leaving 16 bases between the germline ends. The assay was immunoSEQ multiplex PCR, and TCRdb's table has in-frame clones only and misses some. The sample contains under 200,000 clones, roughly 93% of which appear only once. Sample: peripheral blood. This rearrangement joins TRBV4-1 to TRBJ1-6; the D gene is possibly TRBD1 (6 bases). This TCR derives from a man younger than 35 with COVID-19, enrolled during active disease. The CDR3 reads CASSQDLGGGRNSPLHF. The CDR3 nucleotides read TGCGCCAGCAGCCAAGATCTTGGGGGGGGCAGGAATTCACCCCTCCACTTT.